The next 31 T cell receptor beta chains were all read from a single sample in a study of identical twins. TCRdb re-called the 5' RACE reads with MiXCR, one entry per CDR3 protein. Found here are some 460,000 distinct CDR3 sequences, about 14% of them singletons; the top ten hold about 0.52%. These data were also filed under a second study, of yellow fever vaccine responses in identical twins.

Sequences were obtained from CD4+ T cells sorted from blood. The receptors stem from a woman between 18 and 30 years old in good health.

This clonotype was seen only a few times. This rearrangement joins TRBV12-3 or TRBV12-4 to TRBJ2-7; 9 bases are shared with TRBD1. The trim removed 1 base at V and 7 bases at J, leaving 2 bases unmatched. This CDR3 has 13 residues. CDR3 region: CASSLVGQGEQYF. The CDR3 DNA sequence: TGTGCCAGCAGTTTAGTAGGACAGGGGGAGCAGTACTTC.

This clonotype came up a few times. The genes are TRBV29-1 and TRBJ2-3, with D unclear. Germline-derived CDR1 and CDR2 are SQVTM and ANQGSEA. V shed 4 bases and J shed 1 base, with 18 bases lying between them. The CDR3 is made up of 16 amino acids. This CDR3 is CSVGGGHKLGTDTQYF. The DNA for the CDR3 is TGCAGCGTTGGCGGCGGCCACAAATTGGGCACAGATACGCAGTATTTT.

The rearrangement links TRBV7-2 to TRBJ2-5; D is possibly TRBD1 or TRBD2 (7 bases each). V was pared by 4 bases and J by 7 bases, with 19 bases between. This CDR3 is 15 amino acids long. Germline CDR1 and CDR2: SGHTA and FQGNSA. The CDR3 loop reads CASSSGGAGQVTQYF. The DNA of the CDR3 is TGTGCCAGCAGCTCAGGGGGGGCAGGGCAGGTGACCCAGTACTTC.

This chain connects TRBV12-3 or TRBV12-4 to TRBJ2-7; D unresolved. This CDR3 has 13 residues. The germline V and J ends were trimmed by 3 bases and 8 bases, with 14 bases remaining between them. The CDR3 protein is CASSFPTVAKQYF. The CDR3, as DNA: TGTGCCAGCAGTTTCCCAACCGTCGCAAAGCAGTACTTC.

This chain links TRBV20-1 with TRBJ2-5; 10 bases line up with TRBD2. CDR1 DFQATT and CDR2 SNEGSKA come from the germline V gene (reference sequence). V shed 6 bases, J shed 4 bases, and the junction held 8 bases outside the gene matches. The CDR3 length is 14 residues. CDR3 protein: CSAPLSGGGETQYF. The CDR3, as DNA: TGCAGTGCCCCCTTGAGCGGGGGGGGAGAGACCCAGTACTTC.

The rearrangement links TRBV24-1 to TRBJ2-1, with unresolved D. There are 12 residues in the CDR3. V was shortened by 6 bases and J by 9 bases, with 11 bases between the two germline ends. Germline CDR1 reads KGHDR; CDR2 reads SFDVKD. The DNA of the CDR3 is TGTGCCACCAGTTTGGGGTTCGGTGAGCAGTTCTTC. Translated: CATSLGFGEQFF.

This clonotype was seen only a few times. The V gene is TRBV11-2, the J gene TRBJ2-2; possible D gene TRBD1, 5 bases. The CDR3 is 15 residues long. Trimming left V 2 bases short and J 1 base short, with 8 bases between. Germline-derived CDR1 and CDR2 are SGHAT and FQNNGV. The DNA of the CDR3 is TGTGCCAGCAGCTTATGGCAGGGGAACACCGGGGAGCTGTTTTTT. Its translation: CASSLWQGNTGELFF.

The chain carries TRBV12-3 or TRBV12-4 and TRBJ2-7; possibly TRBD1 for D (5 bases). The CDR3 has 12 residues. The germline V and J ends were trimmed by 5 bases and 5 bases, with 10 bases remaining between them. In nucleotides, the CDR3 is TGTGCCAGCAGTCCAGGGTTCCACGAGCAGTACTTC. This encodes CASSPGFHEQYF.

The gene calls are TRBV5-1 and TRBJ2-2; 11 bases are a match to TRBD1. Germline V gene lookup returns CDR1 SGHRS and CDR2 YFSETQ. After removal of 4 bases from V and 5 bases from J, the junction contained 10 bases not matched to a gene. The CDR3 is 17 amino acids. In DNA, the CDR3 is TGCGCCAGCAGCACCACTACCGGGACAGGGGGAACCGGGGAGCTGTTTTTT. It yields the protein CASSTTTGTGGTGELFF.

This clonotype was seen a handful of times. The chain uses TRBV12-3 or TRBV12-4 and TRBJ2-2, with 10 bases matching TRBD2. This CDR3 spans 17 amino acids. The trim removed 5 bases at V and 4 bases at J, leaving 10 bases unmatched. CDR3 coding DNA: TGTGCCAGCAGTCCCTTAAGCGGGAGGGCCGGCACCGGGGAGCTGTTTTTT. The encoded protein is CASSPLSGRAGTGELFF.

This clonotype appeared a few times. The genes are TRBV5-1 and TRBJ2-7; D is undetermined. Germline loops: CDR1 SGHRS, CDR2 YFSETQ. Trimming removed 1 base at V and 3 bases at J, with 8 bases between. The length of the CDR3 is 13 residues. The CDR3 protein is CASSLSQYYEQYF. The CDR3 coding sequence is TGCGCCAGCAGCTTGTCCCAGTACTACGAGCAGTACTTC. The full variable domain, rest sourced from reference TRBV5-1 and TRBJ2-7, is KAGVTQTPRYLIKTRGQQVTLSCSPISGHRSVSWYQQTPGQGLQFLFEYFSETQRNKGNFPGRFSGRQFSNSRSEMNVSTLELGDSALYLCASSLSQYYEQYFGPGTRLTVT.

The V gene is TRBV18, the J gene TRBJ1-2; no firm D call. Germline V lookup: CDR1 KGHSH, CDR2 LQKENI. This CDR3 is built from 13 residues. V lost 4 bases and J lost 4, with 10 bases in between. CDR3 in DNA: TGTGCCAGCTCACGGAGACCGACCTATGGCTACACCTTC. Its protein product is CASSRRPTYGYTF.

This chain connects TRBV6-2 or TRBV6-3 to TRBJ2-2; perhaps TRBD2 as D (6 bases). The germline V gene encodes CDR1 MNHEY and CDR2 SVGEGT. The CDR3 consists of 19 residues. The V end lost 0 bases, the J end lost 4 bases, and 21 bases lay between the germline ends. Here the CDR3 DNA reads TGTGCCAGCAGTTACTCGAGTGGCCGGGGGAAGTTTGGCACCGGGGAGCTGTTTTTT. This codes for CASSYSSGRGKFGTGELFF.

This clonotype has just a few counts. The chain recombines TRBV7-2 with TRBJ1-4; D is unclear. Germline V lookup: CDR1 SGHTA, CDR2 FQGNSA. This CDR3 is 15 amino acids long. Trimming removed 5 bases at V and 8 bases at J, with 18 bases between. CDR3 DNA sequence: TGTGCCAGCAGCGGATACGGCCCCGTTCGGGAAAAACTGTTTTTT. Translation: CASSGYGPVREKLFF.

This clonotype was detected only a few times. The chain carries TRBV20-1 and TRBJ2-1; 11 nucleotides align to TRBD2. CDR1 and CDR2 from the germline V gene are DFQATT and SNEGSKA (reference sequence). This CDR3 contains 18 residues. V shed 0 bases and J 8 bases; nucleotides not matched to a gene: 15. CDR3 coding DNA: TGCAGTGCTAGAGATCGCGCCCAGATAGCGGGGGGGGTCTATGAGCAGTTCTTC. It specifies CSARDRAQIAGGVYEQFF.

In this sample, this clonotype turned up a few times. This chain links TRBV7-8 with TRBJ2-1, with a weak D call TRBD2 (5 bases). The CDR3 length is 16 residues. Trimming pared 5 bases from V and 5 bases from J, leaving 19 bases between. Germline loops: CDR1 SGHVS, CDR2 FQNEAQ. Written as DNA, the CDR3 is TGTGCCAGCAGCCCACCTGAGCGGTCCAGACACAATGAGCAGTTCTTC. Translation gives CASSPPERSRHNEQFF. Full variable domain (missing parts from reference TRBV7-8 and TRBJ2-1): GAGVSQSPRYKVAKRGQDVALRCDPISGHVSLFWYQQALGQGPEFLTYFQNEAQLDKSGLPSDRFFAERPEGSVSTLKIQRTQQEDSAVYLCASSPPERSRHNEQFFGPGTRLTVL.

The chain has TRBV29-1 and TRBJ2-3, with 12 bases identical to TRBD2. V lost 0 bases and J lost 1; bases outside the gene matches: 14. Germline values: CDR1 SQVTM, CDR2 ANQGSEA. This CDR3 region has 20 residues. The CDR3 DNA follows: TGCAGCGTTGAAGATCCTCCATCTAGCGGGGGGGTCCCTGGCACAGATACGCAGTATTTT. This sequence encodes CSVEDPPSSGGVPGTDTQYF.

This clonotype was found many times. The chain employs TRBV5-6 and TRBJ2-2; TRBD1 aligns across 9 bases. The trim removed 4 bases at V and 4 bases at J, leaving 5 bases unmatched. The CDR3 runs to 15 residues. Germline V gene lookup returns CDR1 SGHDT and CDR2 YYEEEE. CDR3 DNA: TGTGCCAGCAGCCGCGACAGGGGGAGCACCGGGGAGCTGTTTTTT. As protein: CASSRDRGSTGELFF. Using reference TRBV5-6 and TRBJ2-2 for the parts outside the CDR3, the full variable domain is DAGVTQSPTHLIKTRGQQVTLRCSPKSGHDTVSWYQQALGQGPQFIFQYYEEEERQRGNFPDRFSGHQFPNYSSELNVNALLLGDSALYLCASSRDRGSTGELFFGEGSRLTVL.

The table lists this clonotype with a few counts. The CDR3 reads CASRSTGTGGLMQFF. The CDR3 bases are TGTGCCAGCAGGAGTACCGGGACAGGGGGCTTAATGCAGTTCTTC. The rearrangement uses TRBV28 and TRBJ2-1, with 12 bases matching TRBD1. The germline CDR1 and CDR2 sequences are MDHEN and SYDVKM. Unmatched junction bases numbered 12, after V lost 6 bases and J lost 12 bases. The CDR3 sequence is 15 residues long.

This clonotype was detected a few times. The rearrangement joins TRBV6-1 to TRBJ2-2; no clear D. V lost 5 bases to trimming and J lost 7 bases, with 20 bases between them. There are 16 residues in the CDR3. In germline, CDR1 is MNHNS, CDR2 SASEGT. CDR3 sequence (DNA): TGTGCCAGCAGTCCCCCTGACCCTGGGAAAGTCGGGGAGCTGTTTTTT. It encodes CASSPPDPGKVGELFF.

This clonotype showed up just a few times. The genes are TRBV4-1 and TRBJ2-7, with a possible D match to TRBD1 (5 bases). The CDR3 length is 16 residues. V was pared by 0 bases and J by 2 bases, with 14 bases between. Germline V gives CDR1 MGHRA, CDR2 YSYEKL. The CDR3 DNA reads TGCGCCAGCAGCCAAGATCTAGGCAGGGTTACCTACGAGCAGTACTTC. Translated, it gives CASSQDLGRVTYEQYF.

This clonotype was detected ten times or more. V usage is TRBV12-3 or TRBV12-4 and J usage is TRBJ1-5; D not certain. Deletions cut 6 bases from V and 2 bases from J, with 14 bases between. The CDR3 spans 15 residues. The CDR3 DNA reads TGTGCCAGCAGCCTCTATGGTGACGGCAATCAGCCCCAGCATTTT. It translates to CASSLYGDGNQPQHF.

This clonotype was detected a few times. V and J are TRBV9 and TRBJ2-3; TRBD1 is a possible D gene (5 bases). The CDR3 runs 15 residues. CDR1 is SGDLS and CDR2 is YYNGEE in the germline V gene. V was cut by 3 bases and J by 5 bases, with 16 bases left in between. CDR3 amino acids: CASSARTGKVDTQYF. CDR3 coding DNA: TGTGCCAGCAGCGCTAGAACAGGAAAAGTAGATACGCAGTATTTT.

The chain is built from TRBV28 and TRBJ2-7, with D unresolved. CDR3 length equals 13 residues. The V gene lost 3 bases and the J gene lost 3 bases, with 9 bases spanning the gap. The germline gives CDR1 MDHEN, CDR2 SYDVKM. CDR3 amino acids: CASSLLEYYEQYF. The CDR3 DNA follows: TGTGCCAGCAGTTTGCTAGAGTACTACGAGCAGTACTTC.

This clonotype was detected a few times. The chain recombines TRBV6-1 with TRBJ1-6; TRBD1 matches 7 bases. The CDR3 totals 15 residues. Looked up from germline, CDR1 is MNHNS and CDR2 is SASEGT. The V and J ends lost 7 bases and 6 bases, in that order; junction bases with no gene match: 9. Here the CDR3 DNA reads TGTGCCAGCACCGAGGCCGGGACAGCTAATTCACCCCTCCACTTT. As protein: CASTEAGTANSPLHF.

This chain links TRBV7-9 with TRBJ2-7; D possibly uses TRBD1 or TRBD2 (5 bases each). Trimming took 5 bases from V and 2 from J, leaving 13 bases between them. The V gene's germline CDR1 is SEHNR and CDR2 FQNEAQ (reference sequence). The CDR3 spans 14 residues. The CDR3 region has the DNA TGTGCCAGCAGCCCGGGGCAGGCAGCCTACGAGCAGTACTTC. This codes for CASSPGQAAYEQYF.

The chain couples TRBV11-3 to TRBJ2-1; 8 bases match TRBD1. This CDR3 comprises 15 residues. Germline CDR1 and CDR2: SGHNT and YENEEA. Trimming cost V 5 bases and J 3 bases; bases outside gene matches: 6. In DNA form, the CDR3 reads TGTGCCAGCAGCACTGGACAGGGAGTCTACAATGAGCAGTTCTTC. It is translated as CASSTGQGVYNEQFF.

This clonotype was seen a handful of times. The genes are TRBV20-1 and TRBJ2-1; D ambiguous. The CDR3 runs to 13 residues. Trimming took off 5 bases at V and 6 bases at J, with 14 bases between the two ends. Per germline, CDR1 DFQATT and CDR2 SNEGSKA (reference sequence). The CDR3 loop is CSAPRLSLNEQFF. The CDR3 DNA reads TGCAGTGCTCCCCGTTTGAGTCTCAATGAGCAGTTCTTC.

In its sample, this clonotype was seen a few times. The chain employs TRBV15 and TRBJ1-6, with D maybe TRBD1 (5 bases). V was trimmed by 2 bases and J by 7 bases, leaving 6 bases between them. Germline lookup yields CDR1 LNHNV and CDR2 YYDKDF (reference sequence). The length of the CDR3 is 13 residues. The CDR3 is CATSRRQNSPLHF. The CDR3 nucleotides are TGTGCCACCAGCAGAAGACAGAATTCACCCCTCCACTTT.

The rearrangement links TRBV9 to TRBJ2-7; 10 nucleotides match TRBD2. The V and J ends lost 0 bases and 4 bases, in that order; junction bases with no gene match: 10. Germline V lookup: CDR1 SGDLS, CDR2 YYNGEE. The CDR3 totals 17 residues. The CDR3 spells CASSVVLAGVVFYEQYF. As DNA, the CDR3 is TGTGCCAGCAGCGTAGTGCTAGCGGGAGTGGTCTTTTACGAGCAGTACTTC.

J is TRBJ2-5 and V is TRBV3-1; no definite D call. Per germline, CDR1 LGHDT and CDR2 YNNKEL (reference sequence). V gave up 3 bases and J gave up 4 bases, with 18 bases separating them. CDR3 length equals 16 residues. The CDR3 DNA follows: TGTGCCAGCAGCCAGGACGAAGCAGGACGGCGAGAGACCCAGTACTTC. This translates into CASSQDEAGRRETQYF.